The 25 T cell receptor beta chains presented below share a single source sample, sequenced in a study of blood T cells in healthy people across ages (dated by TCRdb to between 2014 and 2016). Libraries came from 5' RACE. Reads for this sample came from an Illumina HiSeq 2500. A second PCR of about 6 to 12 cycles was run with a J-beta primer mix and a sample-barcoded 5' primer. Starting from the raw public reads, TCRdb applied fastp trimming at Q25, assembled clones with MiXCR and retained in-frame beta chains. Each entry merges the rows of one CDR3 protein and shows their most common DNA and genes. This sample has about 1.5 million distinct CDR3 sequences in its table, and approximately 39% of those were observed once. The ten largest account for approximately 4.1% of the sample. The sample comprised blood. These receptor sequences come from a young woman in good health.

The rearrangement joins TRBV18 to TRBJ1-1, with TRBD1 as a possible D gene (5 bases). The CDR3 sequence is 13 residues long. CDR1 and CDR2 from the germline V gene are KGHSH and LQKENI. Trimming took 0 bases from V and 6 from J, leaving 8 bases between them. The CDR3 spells CASSPPMGPEAFF. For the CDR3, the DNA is TGTGCCAGCTCACCACCGATGGGGCCTGAAGCTTTCTTT. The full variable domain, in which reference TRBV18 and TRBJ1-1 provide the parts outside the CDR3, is NAGVMQNPRHLVRRRGQEARLRCSPMKGHSHVYWYRQLPEEGLKFMVYLQKENIIDESGMPKERFSAEFPKEGPSILRIQQVVRGDSAAYFCASSPPMGPEAFFGQGTRLTVV.

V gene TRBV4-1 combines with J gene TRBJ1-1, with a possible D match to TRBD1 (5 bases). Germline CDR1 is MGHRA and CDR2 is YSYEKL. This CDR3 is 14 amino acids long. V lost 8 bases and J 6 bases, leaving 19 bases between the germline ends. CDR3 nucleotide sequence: TGCGCCAGCCGTAATGTAGAGGGGCACCCTGAAGCTTTCTTT. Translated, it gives CASRNVEGHPEAFF.

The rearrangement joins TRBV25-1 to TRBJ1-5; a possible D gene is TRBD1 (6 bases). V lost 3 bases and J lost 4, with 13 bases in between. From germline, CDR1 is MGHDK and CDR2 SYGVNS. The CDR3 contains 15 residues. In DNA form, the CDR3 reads TGTGCCAGCAGTGAGGGGCAGGGGTGGAATCAGCCCCAGCATTTT. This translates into CASSEGQGWNQPQHF.

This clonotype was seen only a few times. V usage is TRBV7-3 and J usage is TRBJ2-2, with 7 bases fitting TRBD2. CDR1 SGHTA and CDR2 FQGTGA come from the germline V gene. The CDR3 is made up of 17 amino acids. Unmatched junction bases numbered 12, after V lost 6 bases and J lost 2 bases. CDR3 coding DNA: TGTGCCAGCAGGGATTGGAACCGCGGGGGTAACACCGGGGAGCTGTTTTTT. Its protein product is CASRDWNRGGNTGELFF. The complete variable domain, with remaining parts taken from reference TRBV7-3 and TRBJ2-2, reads GAGVSQTPSNKVTEKGKYVELRCDPISGHTALYWYRQSLGQGPEFLIYFQGTGAADDSGLPNDRFFAVRPEGSVSTLKIQRTERGDSAVYLCASRDWNRGGNTGELFFGEGSRLTVL.

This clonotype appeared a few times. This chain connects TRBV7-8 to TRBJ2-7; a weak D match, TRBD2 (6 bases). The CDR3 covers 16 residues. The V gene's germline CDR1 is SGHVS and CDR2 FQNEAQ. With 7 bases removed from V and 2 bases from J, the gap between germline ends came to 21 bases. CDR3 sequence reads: CASTSGRGMLTYEQYF. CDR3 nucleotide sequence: TGTGCCAGCACAAGTGGACGGGGGATGCTGACCTACGAGCAGTACTTC.

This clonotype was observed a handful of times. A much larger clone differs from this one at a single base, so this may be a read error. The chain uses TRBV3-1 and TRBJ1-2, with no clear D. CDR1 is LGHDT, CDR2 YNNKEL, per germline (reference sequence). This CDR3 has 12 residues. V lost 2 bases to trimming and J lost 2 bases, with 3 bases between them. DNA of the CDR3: TGTGCCAGCAGCCAACACAACTATGGCTACACCTTC. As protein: CASSQHNYGYTF. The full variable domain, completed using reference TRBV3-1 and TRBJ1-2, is DTAVSQTPKYLVTQMGNDKSIKCEQNLGHDTMYWYKQDSKKFLKIMFSYNNKELIINETVPNRFSPKSPDKAHLNLHINSLELGDSAVYFCASSQHNYGYTFGSGTRLTVV.

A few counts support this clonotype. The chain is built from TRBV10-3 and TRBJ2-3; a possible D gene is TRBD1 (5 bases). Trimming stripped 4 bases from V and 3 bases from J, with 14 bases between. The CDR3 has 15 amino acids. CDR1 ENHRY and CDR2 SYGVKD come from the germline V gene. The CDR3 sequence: CAISVATESTDTQYF. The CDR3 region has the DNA TGTGCCATCAGTGTGGCGACAGAGAGTACAGATACGCAGTATTTT.

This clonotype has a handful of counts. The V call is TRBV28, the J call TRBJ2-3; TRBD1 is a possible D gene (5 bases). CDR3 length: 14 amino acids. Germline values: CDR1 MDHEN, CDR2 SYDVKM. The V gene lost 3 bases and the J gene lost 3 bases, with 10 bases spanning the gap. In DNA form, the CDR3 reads TGTGCCAGCAGTTTGACAGACGCGACAGATACGCAGTATTTT. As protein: CASSLTDATDTQYF.

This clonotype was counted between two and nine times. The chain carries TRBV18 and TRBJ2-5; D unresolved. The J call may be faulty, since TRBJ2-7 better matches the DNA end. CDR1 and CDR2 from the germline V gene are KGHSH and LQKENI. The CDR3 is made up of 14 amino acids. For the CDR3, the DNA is TGTGCCAGCTCACCACCGAGCTTCGTAGGCGAGCAGTACTTC. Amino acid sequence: CASSPPSFVGEQYF.

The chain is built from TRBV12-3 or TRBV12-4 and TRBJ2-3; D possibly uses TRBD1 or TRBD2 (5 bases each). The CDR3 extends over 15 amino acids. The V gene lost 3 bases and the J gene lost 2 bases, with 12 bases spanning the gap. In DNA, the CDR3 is TGTGCCAGCAGTTTTCGGGACCAGTCCACAGATACGCAGTATTTT. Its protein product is CASSFRDQSTDTQYF.

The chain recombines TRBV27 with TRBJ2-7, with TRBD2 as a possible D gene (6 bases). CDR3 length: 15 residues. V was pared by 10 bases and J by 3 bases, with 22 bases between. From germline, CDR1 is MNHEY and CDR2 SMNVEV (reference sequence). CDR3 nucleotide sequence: TGTGCCACCTGGGGTCTAGATAGCGGTCTCTACGAGCAGTACTTC. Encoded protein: CATWGLDSGLYEQYF.

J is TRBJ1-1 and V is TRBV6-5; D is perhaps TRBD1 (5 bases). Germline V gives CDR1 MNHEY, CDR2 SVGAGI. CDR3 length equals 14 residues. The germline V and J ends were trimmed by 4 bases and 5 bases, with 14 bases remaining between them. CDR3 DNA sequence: TGTGCCAGCAGTTCGGGGGGGGTCGGGACTGAAGCTTTCTTT. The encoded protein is CASSSGGVGTEAFF.

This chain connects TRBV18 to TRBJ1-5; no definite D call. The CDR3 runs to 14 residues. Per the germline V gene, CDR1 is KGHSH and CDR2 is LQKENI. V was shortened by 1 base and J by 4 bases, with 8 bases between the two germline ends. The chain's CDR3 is CASSPQSGNQPQHF. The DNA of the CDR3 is TGTGCCAGCTCACCACAGTCCGGAAATCAGCCCCAGCATTTT. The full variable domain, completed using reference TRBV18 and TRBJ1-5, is NAGVMQNPRHLVRRRGQEARLRCSPMKGHSHVYWYRQLPEEGLKFMVYLQKENIIDESGMPKERFSAEFPKEGPSILRIQQVVRGDSAAYFCASSPQSGNQPQHFGDGTRLSIL.

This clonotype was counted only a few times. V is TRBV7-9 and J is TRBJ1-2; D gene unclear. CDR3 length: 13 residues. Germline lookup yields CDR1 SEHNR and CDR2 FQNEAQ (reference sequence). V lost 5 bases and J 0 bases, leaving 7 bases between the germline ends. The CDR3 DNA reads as TGTGCCAGCAGCACCTCAACTAACTATGGCTACACCTTC. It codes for CASSTSTNYGYTF.

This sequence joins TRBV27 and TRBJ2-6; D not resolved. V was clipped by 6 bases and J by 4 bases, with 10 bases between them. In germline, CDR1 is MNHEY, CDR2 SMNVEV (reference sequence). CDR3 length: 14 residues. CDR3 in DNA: TGTGCCAGCAGGCGCCTAGACGGGGCCAACGTCCTGACTTTC. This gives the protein CASRRLDGANVLTF. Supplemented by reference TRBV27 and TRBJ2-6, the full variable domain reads EAQVTQNPRYLITVTGKKLTVTCSQNMNHEYMSWYRQDPGLGLRQIYYSMNVEVTDKGDVPEGYKVSRKEKRNFPLILESPSPNQTSLYFCASRRLDGANVLTFGAGSRLTVL.

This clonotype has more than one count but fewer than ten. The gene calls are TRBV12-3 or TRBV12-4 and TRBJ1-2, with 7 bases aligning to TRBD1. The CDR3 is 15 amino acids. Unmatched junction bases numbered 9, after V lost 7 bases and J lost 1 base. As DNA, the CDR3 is TGTGCCAGCACCTCAAGACAGGGTGATAACTATGGCTACACCTTC. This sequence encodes CASTSRQGDNYGYTF.

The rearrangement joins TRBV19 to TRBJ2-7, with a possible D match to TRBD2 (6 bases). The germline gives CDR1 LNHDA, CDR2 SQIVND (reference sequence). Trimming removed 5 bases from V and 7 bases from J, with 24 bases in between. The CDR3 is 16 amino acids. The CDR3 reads CASSVVLAVKVREQYF. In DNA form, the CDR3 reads TGTGCCAGTAGTGTTGTTTTAGCGGTGAAGGTGCGGGAGCAGTACTTC.

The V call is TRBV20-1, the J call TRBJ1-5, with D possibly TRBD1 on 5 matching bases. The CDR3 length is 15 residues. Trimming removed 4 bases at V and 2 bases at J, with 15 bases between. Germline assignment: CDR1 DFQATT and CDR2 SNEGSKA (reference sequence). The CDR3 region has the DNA TGCAGTGCTACCGCCCCCGGCAGGGGCAATCAGCCCCAGCATTTT. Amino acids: CSATAPGRGNQPQHF.

The CDR3 loop reads CSARTLSLGHNEQFF. In DNA form, the CDR3 reads TGCAGTGCTAGGACCCTATCACTAGGCCACAATGAGCAGTTCTTC. J is TRBJ2-1 and V is TRBV20-1; TRBD2 might be the D (5 bases). CDR1 is DFQATT, CDR2 SNEGSKA, per germline (reference sequence). The V gene lost 3 bases and the J gene lost 5 bases, with 17 bases spanning the gap. This CDR3 is 15 amino acids long.

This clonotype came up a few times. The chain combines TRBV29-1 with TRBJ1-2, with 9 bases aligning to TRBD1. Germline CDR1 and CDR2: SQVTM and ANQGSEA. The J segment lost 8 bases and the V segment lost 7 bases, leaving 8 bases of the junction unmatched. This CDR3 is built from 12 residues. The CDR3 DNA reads TGCAGCGCCGGACAGGGGACGAGAGGCTACACCTTC. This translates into CSAGQGTRGYTF.

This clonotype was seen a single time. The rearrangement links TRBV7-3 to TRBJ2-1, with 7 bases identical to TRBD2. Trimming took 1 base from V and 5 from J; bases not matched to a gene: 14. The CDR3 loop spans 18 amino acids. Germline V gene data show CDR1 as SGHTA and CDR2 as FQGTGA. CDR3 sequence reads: CASSLKAPPSGPNNEQFF. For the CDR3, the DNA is TGTGCCAGCAGCTTAAAAGCCCCCCCTAGCGGCCCTAACAATGAGCAGTTCTTC.

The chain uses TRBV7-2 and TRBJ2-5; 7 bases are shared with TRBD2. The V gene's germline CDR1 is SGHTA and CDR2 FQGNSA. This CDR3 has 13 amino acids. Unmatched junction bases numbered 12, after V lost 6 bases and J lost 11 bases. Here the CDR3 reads CASRRGGSEEQYF. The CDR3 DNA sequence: TGTGCCAGCAGACGGGGAGGGTCCGAAGAGCAGTACTTC.

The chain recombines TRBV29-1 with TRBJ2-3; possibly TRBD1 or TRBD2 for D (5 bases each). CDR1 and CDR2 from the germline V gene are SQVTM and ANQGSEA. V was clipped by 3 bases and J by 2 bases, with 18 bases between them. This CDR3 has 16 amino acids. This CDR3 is CSVDLGRQAFTDTQYF. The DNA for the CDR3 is TGCAGCGTTGATTTGGGACGGCAGGCCTTCACAGATACGCAGTATTTT.

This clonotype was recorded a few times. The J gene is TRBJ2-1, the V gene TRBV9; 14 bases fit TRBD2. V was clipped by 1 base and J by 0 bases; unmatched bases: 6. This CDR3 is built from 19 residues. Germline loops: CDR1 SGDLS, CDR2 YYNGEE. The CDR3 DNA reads TGTGCCAGCAGCGTAACCGGGACTAGCGGGGGAGGCTCCTACAATGAGCAGTTCTTC. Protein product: CASSVTGTSGGGSYNEQFF.

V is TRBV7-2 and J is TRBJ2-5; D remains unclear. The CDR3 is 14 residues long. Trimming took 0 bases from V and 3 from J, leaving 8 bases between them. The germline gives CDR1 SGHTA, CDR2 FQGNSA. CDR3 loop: CASSLAAVEETQYF. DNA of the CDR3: TGTGCCAGCAGCTTAGCTGCCGTGGAAGAGACCCAGTACTTC.